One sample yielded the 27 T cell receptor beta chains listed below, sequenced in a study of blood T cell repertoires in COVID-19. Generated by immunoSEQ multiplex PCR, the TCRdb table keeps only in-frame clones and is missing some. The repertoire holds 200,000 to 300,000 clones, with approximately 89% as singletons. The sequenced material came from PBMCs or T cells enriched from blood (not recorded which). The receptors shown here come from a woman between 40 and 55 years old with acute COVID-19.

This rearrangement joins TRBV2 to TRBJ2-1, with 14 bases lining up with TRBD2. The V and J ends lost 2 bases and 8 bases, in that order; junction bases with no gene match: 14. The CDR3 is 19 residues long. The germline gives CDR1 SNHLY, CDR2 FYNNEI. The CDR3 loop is CASSEITLGLAGVMDEQFF. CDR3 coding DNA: TGTGCCAGCAGTGAAATAACTCTGGGACTAGCGGGAGTTATGGATGAGCAGTTCTTC.

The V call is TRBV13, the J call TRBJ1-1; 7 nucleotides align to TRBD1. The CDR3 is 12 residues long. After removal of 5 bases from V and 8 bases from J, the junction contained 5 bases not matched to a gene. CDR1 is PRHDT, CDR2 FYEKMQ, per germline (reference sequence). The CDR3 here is CASSPPDREAFF. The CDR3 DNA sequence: TGTGCCAGCAGCCCTCCGGACAGGGAAGCTTTCTTT. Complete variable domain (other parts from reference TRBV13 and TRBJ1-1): AAGVIQSPRHLIKEKRETATLKCYPIPRHDTVYWYQQGPGQDPQFLISFYEKMQSDKGSIPDRFSAQQFSDYHSELNMSSLELGDSALYFCASSPPDREAFFGQGTRLTVV.

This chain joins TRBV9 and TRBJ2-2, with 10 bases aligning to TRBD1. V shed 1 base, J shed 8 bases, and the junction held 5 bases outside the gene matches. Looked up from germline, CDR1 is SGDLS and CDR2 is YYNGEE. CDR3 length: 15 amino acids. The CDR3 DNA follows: TGTGCCAGCAGCGTAATGGGGACAGGGGCGGGGGAGCTGTTTTTT. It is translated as CASSVMGTGAGELFF. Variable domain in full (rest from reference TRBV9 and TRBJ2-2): DSGVTQTPKHLITATGQRVTLRCSPRSGDLSVYWYQQSLDQGLQFLIQYYNGEERAKGNILERFSAQQFPDLHSELNLSSLELGDSALYFCASSVMGTGAGELFFGEGSRLTVL.

CDR3 in amino acids: CASSSLRDKQSGQPQHF. CDR3 DNA: TGTGCCAGTTCCTCCCTCCGGGACAAGCAGTCAGGTCAGCCCCAGCATTTT. The gene calls are TRBV19 and TRBJ1-5; TRBD1 is a possible D gene (6 bases). Germline CDR1 is LNHDA and CDR2 is SQIVND (reference sequence). Trimming left V 8 bases short and J 6 bases short, with 26 bases between. The CDR3 extends over 17 amino acids.

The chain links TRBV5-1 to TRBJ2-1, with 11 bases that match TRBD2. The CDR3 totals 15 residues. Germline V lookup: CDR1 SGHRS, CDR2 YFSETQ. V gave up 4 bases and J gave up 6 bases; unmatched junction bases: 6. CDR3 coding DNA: TGCGCCAGCAGCCTAGGACTAGCGGGCTCCAATGAGCAGTTCTTC. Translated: CASSLGLAGSNEQFF.

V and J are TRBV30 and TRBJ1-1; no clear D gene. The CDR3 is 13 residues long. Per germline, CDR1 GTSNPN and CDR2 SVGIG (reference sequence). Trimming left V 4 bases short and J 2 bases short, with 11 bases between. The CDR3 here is CAWTIQTNTEAFF. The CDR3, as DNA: TGTGCCTGGACAATCCAGACAAACACTGAAGCTTTCTTT.

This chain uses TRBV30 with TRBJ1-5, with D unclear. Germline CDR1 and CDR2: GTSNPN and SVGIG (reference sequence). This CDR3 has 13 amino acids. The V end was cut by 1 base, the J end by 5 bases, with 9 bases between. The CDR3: CAWSAQPYQPQHF. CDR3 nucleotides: TGTGCCTGGAGTGCACAACCTTATCAGCCCCAGCATTTT.

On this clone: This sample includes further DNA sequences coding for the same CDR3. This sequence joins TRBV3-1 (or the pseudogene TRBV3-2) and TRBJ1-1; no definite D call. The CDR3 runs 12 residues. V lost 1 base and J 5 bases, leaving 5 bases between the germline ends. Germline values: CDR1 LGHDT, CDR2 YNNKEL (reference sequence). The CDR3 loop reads CASSQAGTEAFF. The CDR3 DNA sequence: TGTGCCAGCAGCCAAGCGGGGACTGAAGCTTTCTTT.

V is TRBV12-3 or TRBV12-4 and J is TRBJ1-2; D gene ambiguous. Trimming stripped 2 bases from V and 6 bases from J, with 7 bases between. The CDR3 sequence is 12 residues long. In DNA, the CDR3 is TGTGCCAGCAGTTTAACCGGGGATGGCTACACCTTC. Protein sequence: CASSLTGDGYTF.

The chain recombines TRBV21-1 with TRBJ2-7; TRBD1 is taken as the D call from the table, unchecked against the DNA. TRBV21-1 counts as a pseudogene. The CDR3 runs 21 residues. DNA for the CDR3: TGTGCCAGCAGCACGTGGAAAACCCAGGCCTCGTCAGACAGGGCCACCTACGAGCAGTACTTC. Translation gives CASSTWKTQASSDRATYEQYF.

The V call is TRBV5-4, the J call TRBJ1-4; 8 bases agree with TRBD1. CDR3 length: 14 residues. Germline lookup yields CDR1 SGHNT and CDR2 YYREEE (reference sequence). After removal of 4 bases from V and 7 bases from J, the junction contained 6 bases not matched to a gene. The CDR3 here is CASSKDRGAEKLFF. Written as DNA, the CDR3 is TGTGCCAGCAGCAAAGACAGGGGTGCTGAAAAACTGTTTTTT.

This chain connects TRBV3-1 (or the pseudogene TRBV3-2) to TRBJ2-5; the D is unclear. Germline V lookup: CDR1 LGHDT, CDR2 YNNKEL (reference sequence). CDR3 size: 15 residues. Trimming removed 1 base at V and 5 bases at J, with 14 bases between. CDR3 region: CASSQVCVCWETQYF. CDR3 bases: TGTGCCAGCAGCCAAGTCTGCGTCTGCTGGGAGACCCAGTACTTC.

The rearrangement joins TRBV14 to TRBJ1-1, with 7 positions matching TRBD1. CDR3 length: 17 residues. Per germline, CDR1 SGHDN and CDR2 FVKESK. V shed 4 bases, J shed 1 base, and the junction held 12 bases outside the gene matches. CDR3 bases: TGTGCCAGCAGCCTTCGGACAGGTTTTTATGGGAACACTGAAGCTTTCTTT. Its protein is CASSLRTGFYGNTEAFF.

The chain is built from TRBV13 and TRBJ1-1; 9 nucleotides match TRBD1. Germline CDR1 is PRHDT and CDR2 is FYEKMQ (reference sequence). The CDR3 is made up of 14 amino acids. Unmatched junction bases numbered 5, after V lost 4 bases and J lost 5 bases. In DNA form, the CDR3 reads TGTGCCAGCAGCTCTACACAGGGGGCGACTGAAGCTTTCTTT. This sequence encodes CASSSTQGATEAFF.

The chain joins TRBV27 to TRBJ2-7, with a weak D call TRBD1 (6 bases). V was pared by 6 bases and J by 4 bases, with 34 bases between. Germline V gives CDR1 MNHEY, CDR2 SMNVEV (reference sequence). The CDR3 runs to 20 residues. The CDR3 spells CASSLTGRRGTLPDFYEQYF. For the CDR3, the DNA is TGTGCCAGCAGCTTGACAGGACGCAGGGGAACCTTGCCCGATTTTTACGAGCAGTACTTC.

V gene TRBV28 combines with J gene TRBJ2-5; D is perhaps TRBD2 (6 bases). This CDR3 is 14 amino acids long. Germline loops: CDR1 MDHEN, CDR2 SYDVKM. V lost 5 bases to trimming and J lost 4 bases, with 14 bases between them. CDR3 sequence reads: CASSPGLRGETQYF. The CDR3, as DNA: TGTGCCAGCAGTCCGGGCCTGCGGGGAGAGACCCAGTACTTC.

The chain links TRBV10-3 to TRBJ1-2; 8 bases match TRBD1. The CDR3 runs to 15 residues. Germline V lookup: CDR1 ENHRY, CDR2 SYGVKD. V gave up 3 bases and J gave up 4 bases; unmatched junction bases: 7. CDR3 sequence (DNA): TGTGCCATCAGTGAACCCTCGGACAGGGTCTATGGCTACACCTTC. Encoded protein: CAISEPSDRVYGYTF.

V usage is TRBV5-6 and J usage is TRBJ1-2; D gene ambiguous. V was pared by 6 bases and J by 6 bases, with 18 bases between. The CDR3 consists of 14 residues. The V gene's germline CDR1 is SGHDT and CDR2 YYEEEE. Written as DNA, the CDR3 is TGTGCCAGCAACCCCATGAGTGGGGAGAATGGCTACACCTTC. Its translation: CASNPMSGENGYTF.

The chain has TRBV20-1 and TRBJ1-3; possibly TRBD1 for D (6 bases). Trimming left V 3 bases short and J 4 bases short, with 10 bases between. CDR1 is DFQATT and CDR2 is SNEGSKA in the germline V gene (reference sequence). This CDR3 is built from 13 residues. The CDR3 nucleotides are TGCAGTGCTAGTTGGACAGTAGGAAACACCATATATTTT. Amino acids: CSASWTVGNTIYF.

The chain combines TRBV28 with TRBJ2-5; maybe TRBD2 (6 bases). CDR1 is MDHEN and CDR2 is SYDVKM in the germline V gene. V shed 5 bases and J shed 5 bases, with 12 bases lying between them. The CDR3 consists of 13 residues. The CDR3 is CASSMSGRETQYF. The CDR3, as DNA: TGTGCCAGCAGTATGTCAGGGAGGGAGACCCAGTACTTC.

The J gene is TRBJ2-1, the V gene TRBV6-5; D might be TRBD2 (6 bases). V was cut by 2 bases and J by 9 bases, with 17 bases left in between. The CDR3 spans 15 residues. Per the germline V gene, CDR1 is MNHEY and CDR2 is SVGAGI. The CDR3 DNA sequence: TGTGCCAGCAGTTACCAACCTACTAGCTCTACTGAGCAGTTCTTC. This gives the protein CASSYQPTSSTEQFF.

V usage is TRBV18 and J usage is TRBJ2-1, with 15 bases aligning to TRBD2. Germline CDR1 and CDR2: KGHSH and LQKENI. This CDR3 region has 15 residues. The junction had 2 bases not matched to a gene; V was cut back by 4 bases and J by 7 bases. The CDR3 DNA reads TGTGCCAGCTCACGCGGACTAGCGGGAGGGAATGAGCAGTTCTTC. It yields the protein CASSRGLAGGNEQFF.

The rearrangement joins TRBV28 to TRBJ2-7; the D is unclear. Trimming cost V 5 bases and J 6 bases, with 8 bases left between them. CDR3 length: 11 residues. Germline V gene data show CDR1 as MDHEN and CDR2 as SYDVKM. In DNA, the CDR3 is TGTGCCAGCAGTGCGAGTTTCGAGCAGTACTTC. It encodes CASSASFEQYF.

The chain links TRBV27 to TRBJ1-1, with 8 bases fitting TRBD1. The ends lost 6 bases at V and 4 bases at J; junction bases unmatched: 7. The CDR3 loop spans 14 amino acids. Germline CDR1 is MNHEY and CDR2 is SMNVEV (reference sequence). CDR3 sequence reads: CASRHLTGVTEAFF. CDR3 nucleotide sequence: TGTGCCAGCAGACACTTGACAGGGGTCACTGAAGCTTTCTTT.

The CDR3 nucleotides read TGTGCCAGCAGTGACAGGGGTCGAAAACTGTTTTTT. Its translation: CASSDRGRKLFF. The chain recombines TRBV28 with TRBJ1-4; 8 nucleotides agree with TRBD1. The CDR3 runs 12 residues. Trimming took 5 bases from V and 10 from J; bases not matched to a gene: 3. Germline CDR1 reads MDHEN; CDR2 reads SYDVKM.

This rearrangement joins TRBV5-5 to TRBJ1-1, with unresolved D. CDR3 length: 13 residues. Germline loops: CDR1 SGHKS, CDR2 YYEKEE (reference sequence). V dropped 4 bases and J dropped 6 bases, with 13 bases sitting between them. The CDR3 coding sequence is TGTGCCAGCAGCCCCCGAGGGCCGGCTGAAGCTTTCTTT. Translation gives CASSPRGPAEAFF.

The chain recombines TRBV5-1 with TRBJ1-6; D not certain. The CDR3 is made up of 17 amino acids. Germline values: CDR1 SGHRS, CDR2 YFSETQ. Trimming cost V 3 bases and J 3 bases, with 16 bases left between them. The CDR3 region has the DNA TGCGCCAGCAGCTCTCGGGAGGCAGCGTACTATAATTCACCCCTCCACTTT. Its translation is CASSSREAAYYNSPLHF.